Listed here is a single T cell receptor beta chain. The Seattle patients joined while their infection was active and were tracked longitudinally afterward. The sample belongs to a study of blood T cell repertoires in COVID-19. The overall study: Whether acute or convalescent, the COVID-19 samples came from the United States, Italy and Spain. T cells, B-cell-depleted T cells, or PBMCs provided the cDNA or gDNA that served as material.

The CDR3 covers 13 residues. Germline values: CDR1 MNHEY, CDR2 SVGAGI. V trimming: 5 bases; J trimming: 4 bases; junction bases outside the gene matches: 4. The method was immunoSEQ multiplex PCR; TCRdb's version includes in-frame clones alone and lacks a portion of them. Of 130,000 or so clones listed, roughly 80% are singletons. Specimen: peripheral blood. The receptor comes from a woman aged 70 to 79 with COVID-19, enrolled during active disease. The chain is built from TRBV6-5 and TRBJ1-2; 7 bases match TRBD1. This CDR3 is CASSTGVIYGYTF. DNA for the CDR3: TGTGCCAGCAGTACAGGGGTCATCTATGGCTACACCTTC.